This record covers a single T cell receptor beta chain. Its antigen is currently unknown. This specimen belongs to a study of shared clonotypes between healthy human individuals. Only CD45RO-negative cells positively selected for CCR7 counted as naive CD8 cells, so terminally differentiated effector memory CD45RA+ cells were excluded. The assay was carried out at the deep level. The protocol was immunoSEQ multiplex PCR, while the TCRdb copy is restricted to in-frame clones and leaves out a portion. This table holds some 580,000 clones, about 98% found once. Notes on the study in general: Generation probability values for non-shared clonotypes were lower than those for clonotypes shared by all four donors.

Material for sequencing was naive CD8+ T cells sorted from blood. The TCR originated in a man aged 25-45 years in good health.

CDR3 sequence (DNA): TGTGCCAGCAGTGAGGGGGGAGTTAGGGAGCAGTTCTTC. Protein sequence: CASSEGGVREQFF. This chain connects TRBV2 to TRBJ2-1, with D tentatively TRBD2 (6 bases). Germline CDR1 is SNHLY and CDR2 is FYNNEI. V gave up 3 bases and J gave up 10 bases, with 13 bases separating them. The CDR3 totals 13 residues.